These 9 T cell receptor beta chains originate from one sample sequenced in a study of long-term antiretroviral therapy in people with HIV. An immunoSEQ assay, version v3.0, was performed at survey level. Clones were sequenced by immunoSEQ multiplex PCR, and TCRdb holds only the in-frame ones, with some missing. The sample includes some 20,000 clones, 80% of them seen just once. The sequenced sample was unsorted PBMCs, obtained 2.9 years after starting antiretroviral therapy. The origin of the receptors is a woman aged 25 to 45 with HIV.

V usage is TRBV11-2 and J usage is TRBJ2-1; weak D call: TRBD1 (6 bases). V lost 0 bases, J lost 8 bases, and 14 bases lay in between. The germline gives CDR1 SGHAT, CDR2 FQNNGV. The CDR3 loop spans 15 amino acids. The chain's CDR3 is CASSLDLIQGYEQFF. The CDR3 DNA follows: TGTGCCAGCAGCTTAGATCTAATACAGGGATATGAGCAGTTCTTC. Full variable domain (missing parts from reference TRBV11-2 and TRBJ2-1): EAGVAQSPRYKIIEKRQSVAFWCNPISGHATLYWYQQILGQGPKLLIQFQNNGVVDDSQLPKDRFSAERLKGVDSTLKIQPAKLEDSAVYLCASSLDLIQGYEQFFGPGTRLTVL.

The chain uses TRBV5-1 and TRBJ2-5; tentative D call: TRBD1 (6 bases). Germline lookup yields CDR1 SGHRS and CDR2 YFSETQ. Between the trimmed V and J ends, which lost 2 bases and 5 bases, there was a span of 13 bases. This CDR3 has 14 amino acids. CDR3: CASSLGTMSETQYF. The CDR3 DNA follows: TGCGCCAGCAGCTTAGGGACAATGAGTGAGACCCAGTACTTC.

The chain employs TRBV19 and TRBJ2-4; D perhaps matches TRBD2 (5 bases). V lost 3 bases and J lost 1, with 10 bases in between. Germline CDR1 LNHDA, CDR2 SQIVND (reference sequence). The CDR3 totals 15 residues. The CDR3 reads CASSIEGSAKNIQYF. DNA for the CDR3: TGTGCCAGTAGTATTGAGGGCTCGGCCAAAAACATTCAGTACTTC.

This clone was detected only once. V is TRBV19 and J is TRBJ2-1; possibly TRBD1 for D (6 bases). The germline CDR1 and CDR2 sequences are LNHDA and SQIVND (reference sequence). The CDR3 runs to 14 residues. V was shortened by 3 bases and J by 4 bases, with 10 bases between the two germline ends. CDR3 in amino acids: CASSMGTNYNEQFF. In DNA form, the CDR3 reads TGTGCCAGTAGTATGGGGACAAATTACAATGAGCAGTTCTTC.

J is TRBJ1-1 and V is TRBV7-3; D unclear. This CDR3 is built from 13 residues. V was pared by 6 bases and J by 3 bases, with 11 bases between. Per germline, CDR1 SGHTA and CDR2 FQGTGA. The CDR3 reads CASSQREDTEAFF. The CDR3 DNA reads as TGTGCCAGCAGTCAAAGGGAGGACACTGAAGCTTTCTTT.

The CDR3 protein is CASSLGNQNEKLFF. CDR3 DNA: TGTGCCAGCAGCTTGGGGAATCAGAATGAAAAACTGTTTTTT. The V gene is TRBV5-5, the J gene TRBJ1-4; D remains unclear. CDR3 length equals 14 residues. Germline lookup yields CDR1 SGHKS and CDR2 YYEKEE (reference sequence). V was clipped by 0 bases and J by 5 bases, with 8 bases between them. Filled out from reference TRBV5-5 and TRBJ1-4, the complete variable domain reads DAGVTQSPTHLIKTRGQQVTLRCSPISGHKSVSWYQQVLGQGPQFIFQYYEKEERGRGNFPDRFSARQFPNYSSELNVNALLLGDSALYLCASSLGNQNEKLFFGSGTQLSVL.

This clone was observed a few times. The CDR3 is CASSPKSDGNGYTF. CDR3 in DNA: TGTGCCAGCAGCCCCAAGTCCGATGGGAATGGCTACACCTTC. The chain joins TRBV6-8 to TRBJ1-2; D gene uncertain. This CDR3 comprises 14 residues. The germline CDR1 and CDR2 sequences are MNHGY and SAAAGT. Trimming shortened V by 6 bases and J by 6 bases, and 17 bases separated the two germline ends.

V and J are TRBV5-4 and TRBJ2-5; D remains ambiguous. The CDR3 loop spans 14 amino acids. The germline gives CDR1 SGHNT, CDR2 YYREEE (reference sequence). V lost 0 bases and J 3 bases, leaving 9 bases between the germline ends. The CDR3, as DNA: TGTGCCAGCAGCTTGGCGGACGGAGAAGAGACCCAGTACTTC. It codes for CASSLADGEETQYF.

The chain uses TRBV19 and TRBJ1-1; weak D call: TRBD1 (5 bases). V lost 5 bases to trimming and J lost 1 base, with 14 bases between them. Germline CDR1 reads LNHDA; CDR2 reads SQIVND (reference sequence). CDR3 length: 15 residues. As DNA, the CDR3 is TGTGCCAGTAGTCAGGGAGGTCGAACGAACACTGAAGCTTTCTTT. Amino acids: CASSQGGRTNTEAFF.